Each of the 26 T cell receptor beta chains below was sequenced from the same sample in a study of T cell responses to AZD1222 COVID-19 vaccine. Generated by immunoSEQ multiplex PCR, the TCRdb table keeps only in-frame clones and is missing some. The table lists around 99,000 clones, approximately 86% of them singletons, with 10% to 15% in the top ten. Sequencing used peripheral blood, obtained on day 0 of MenACWY control vaccination. These receptors all come from an adult in good health.

V usage is TRBV5-7 and J usage is TRBJ1-5, with 8 bases lining up with TRBD1. TRBV5-7 is placed among ORFs of uncertain function. The CDR3 runs 18 residues. V was clipped by 0 bases and J by 0 bases; unmatched bases: 8. The DNA for the CDR3 is TGTGCCAGCAGCTTGGGGGACAGGCTATTATATAGCAATCAGCCCCAGCATTTT. Encoded protein: CASSLGDRLLYSNQPQHF.

The chain couples TRBV7-8 to TRBJ2-1; D call uncertain. The V gene lost 4 bases and the J gene lost 5 bases, with 12 bases spanning the gap. CDR3 length: 14 amino acids. The germline CDR1 and CDR2 sequences are SGHVS and FQNEAQ. This chain's CDR3 is CASSSTPRHNEQFF. The CDR3 region has the DNA TGTGCCAGCAGCTCCACCCCCCGACACAATGAGCAGTTCTTC.

This clone appeared a few times. The genes are TRBV7-6 and TRBJ1-6; D gene unclear. V lost 1 base and J lost 0, with 10 bases in between. The CDR3 runs to 17 residues. The germline gives CDR1 SGHVS, CDR2 FNYEAQ. The CDR3 coding sequence is TGTGCCAGCAGCTTAGTAGCCCAGAACTCCTATAATTCACCCCTCCACTTT. Encoded protein: CASSLVAQNSYNSPLHF. The full variable domain, in which reference TRBV7-6 and TRBJ1-6 provide the parts outside the CDR3, is GAGVSQSPRYKVTKRGQDVALRCDPISGHVSLYWYRQALGQGPEFLTYFNYEAQQDKSGLPNDRFSAERPEGSISTLTIQRTEQRDSAMYRCASSLVAQNSYNSPLHFGNGTRLTVT.

The genes are TRBV14 and TRBJ1-4; D uncertain. The length of the CDR3 is 15 residues. Trimming stripped 4 bases from V and 12 bases from J, with 21 bases between. The germline V gene encodes CDR1 SGHDN and CDR2 FVKESK. CDR3 in DNA: TGTGCCAGCAGCCGATTAGGCTATACCCCTGTGGAACTGTTTTTT. Translating gives CASSRLGYTPVELFF. The variable domain in full, with the rest retrieved from reference TRBV14 and TRBJ1-4, is EAGVTQFPSHSVIEKGQTVTLRCDPISGHDNLYWYRRVMGKEIKFLLHFVKESKQDESGMPNNRFLAERTGGTYSTLKVQPAELEDSGVYFCASSRLGYTPVELFFGSGTQLSVL.

The chain recombines TRBV4-2 with TRBJ2-3, with D maybe TRBD2 (6 bases). V shed 4 bases and J shed 5 bases, with 19 bases lying between them. Per the germline V gene, CDR1 is LGHNA and CDR2 is YNFKEQ. The CDR3 extends over 16 amino acids. DNA of the CDR3: TGTGCCAGCAGCCGTAACCCTGGGGGGTTTGTAGATACGCAGTATTTT. As protein: CASSRNPGGFVDTQYF.

V and J are TRBV28 and TRBJ1-6; D perhaps matches TRBD1 (6 bases). This CDR3 contains 13 residues. The ends were cut back, 10 bases at V and 7 bases at J, with 14 bases in the middle. Per the germline V gene, CDR1 is MDHEN and CDR2 is SYDVKM. DNA of the CDR3: TGTGCCATAACGGGACAAAGAAATTCACCCCTCCACTTT. It encodes CAITGQRNSPLHF.

The J gene is TRBJ1-2, the V gene TRBV7-9, with D perhaps TRBD1 (5 bases). Germline loops: CDR1 SEHNR, CDR2 FQNEAQ (reference sequence). Trimming pared 5 bases from V and 4 bases from J, leaving 20 bases between. The CDR3 extends over 16 amino acids. For the CDR3, the DNA is TGTGCCAGCAGCCTAAGAGGGGATCGATCTGGCTATGGCTACACCTTC. This gives the protein CASSLRGDRSGYGYTF.

The rearrangement joins TRBV6-4 to TRBJ2-2; 9 nucleotides line up with TRBD1. This CDR3 has 14 residues. Germline V gives CDR1 MRHNA, CDR2 SNTAGT. Losses at the gene ends were 4 bases for V and 5 bases for J; bases not matched to a gene: 2. DNA for the CDR3: TGTGCCAGCAGTGGACAGGGGGGGACCGGGGAGCTGTTTTTT. Its protein product is CASSGQGGTGELFF.

The chain recombines TRBV28 with TRBJ1-2; 8 bases map to TRBD1. CDR3 length equals 17 residues. The V gene's germline CDR1 is MDHEN and CDR2 SYDVKM. Trimming cost V 5 bases and J 2 bases; bases outside gene matches: 13. The CDR3 nucleotides read TGTGCCAGCAGTCTCCCGACGGCAGGGGGCGACAACTATGGCTACACCTTC. It specifies CASSLPTAGGDNYGYTF.

J is TRBJ1-4 and V is TRBV14; D unresolved. This CDR3 is built from 13 residues. V shed 1 base and J shed 8 bases, with 8 bases lying between them. The germline gives CDR1 SGHDN, CDR2 FVKESK. The CDR3 loop is CASSQVIGEKLFF. CDR3 nucleotides: TGTGCCAGCAGCCAAGTCATTGGCGAAAAACTGTTTTTT.

This chain links TRBV30 with TRBJ1-1; D call uncertain. CDR3 length equals 11 residues. CDR1 GTSNPN and CDR2 SVGIG come from the germline V gene (reference sequence). V was pared by 8 bases and J by 0 bases, with 7 bases between. CDR3 residues: CAGEMNTEAFF. CDR3 bases: TGTGCCGGAGAAATGAACACTGAAGCTTTCTTT.

The rearrangement uses TRBV4-1 and TRBJ1-5, with D possibly TRBD1 on 5 matching bases. Germline assignment: CDR1 MGHRA and CDR2 YSYEKL. Trimming pared 4 bases from V and 0 bases from J, leaving 10 bases between. The CDR3 extends over 15 amino acids. CDR3 coding DNA: TGCGCCAGCAGCCCCCGACAGATTAGCAATCAGCCCCAGCATTTT. Translating gives CASSPRQISNQPQHF.

The CDR3 DNA reads TGTGCCAGCAGCTTAGCCGCCAGTAATAATTCACCCCTCCACTTT. Its protein is CASSLAASNNSPLHF. The gene calls are TRBV7-6 and TRBJ1-6; D call uncertain. The CDR3 is 15 amino acids. In germline, CDR1 is SGHVS, CDR2 FNYEAQ. Trimming removed 0 bases at V and 5 bases at J, with 8 bases between.

The table lists this clone with a few counts. The rearrangement joins TRBV23-1 to TRBJ1-6; no clear D gene. TRBV23-1 is marked as an open reading frame, function uncertain. The CDR3 extends over 14 amino acids. V was trimmed by 4 bases and J by 10 bases, leaving 14 bases between them. This chain's CDR3 is CASSLLPVCSPLHF. The CDR3 DNA reads as TGCGCCAGCAGTCTTCTGCCAGTTTGCTCACCCCTCCACTTT.

This clone was observed once. The chain carries TRBV11-2 and TRBJ1-1, with TRBD1 matching 9 bases. Germline-derived CDR1 and CDR2 are SGHAT and FQNNGV. The CDR3 has 15 amino acids. Unmatched junction bases numbered 4, after V lost 1 base and J lost 4 bases. CDR3 nucleotides: TGTGCCAGCAGCTTAGCCGGACAGGGGAGCACTGAAGCTTTCTTT. Translated, it gives CASSLAGQGSTEAFF. The whole variable domain, remainder taken from reference TRBV11-2 and TRBJ1-1, is EAGVAQSPRYKIIEKRQSVAFWCNPISGHATLYWYQQILGQGPKLLIQFQNNGVVDDSQLPKDRFSAERLKGVDSTLKIQPAKLEDSAVYLCASSLAGQGSTEAFFGQGTRLTVV.

The chain joins TRBV2 to TRBJ1-1, with D perhaps matching TRBD1 (6 bases). Germline values: CDR1 SNHLY, CDR2 FYNNEI. The CDR3 contains 15 residues. V dropped 3 bases and J dropped 4 bases, with 15 bases sitting between them. CDR3 DNA sequence: TGTGCCAGCAGTGAGGGGGCGAGCCGGTTCACTGAAGCTTTCTTT. It translates to CASSEGASRFTEAFF. The whole variable domain, remainder taken from reference TRBV2 and TRBJ1-1, is EPEVTQTPSHQVTQMGQEVILRCVPISNHLYFYWYRQILGQKVEFLVSFYNNEISEKSEIFDDQFSVERPDGSNFTLKIRSTKLEDSAMYFCASSEGASRFTEAFFGQGTRLTVV.

This clone was observed once. CDR3 residues: CSEKTGTEAFF. The DNA for the CDR3 is TGCAGCGAAAAGACCGGGACCGAAGCTTTCTTT. The chain uses TRBV29-1 and TRBJ1-1; tentative D call: TRBD1 (5 bases). V was trimmed by 7 bases and J by 8 bases, leaving 14 bases between them. Germline V gives CDR1 SQVTM, CDR2 ANQGSEA. This CDR3 is built from 11 residues.

The chain couples TRBV7-8 to TRBJ1-2; unclear D gene. This CDR3 spans 13 amino acids. Germline V gene lookup returns CDR1 SGHVS and CDR2 FQNEAQ. Between the trimmed V and J ends, which lost 2 bases and 7 bases, there was a span of 11 bases. The DNA of the CDR3 is TGTGCCAGCAGCTTACGGGGAACGGGTGGCTACACCTTC. This translates into CASSLRGTGGYTF.

The rearrangement links TRBV7-6 to TRBJ2-7; possibly TRBD1 for D (6 bases). V lost 4 bases to trimming and J lost 0 bases, with 13 bases between them. From germline, CDR1 is SGHVS and CDR2 FNYEAQ. The CDR3 length is 15 residues. CDR3 residues: CASSSRTDHSYEQYF. CDR3 nucleotide sequence: TGTGCCAGCAGCTCCCGGACAGACCACTCCTACGAGCAGTACTTC.

V usage is TRBV7-2 and J usage is TRBJ2-3; 10 bases match TRBD2. The CDR3 runs 15 residues. The junction had 7 bases not matched to a gene; V was cut back by 4 bases and J by 6 bases. The germline CDR1 and CDR2 sequences are SGHTA and FQGNSA. The CDR3 sequence is CASSYPSGGLDTQYF. The CDR3 DNA reads as TGTGCCAGCAGCTATCCTAGCGGGGGTCTCGATACGCAGTATTTT.

This sequence joins TRBV7-2 and TRBJ2-2; no firm D call. The CDR3 sequence is 15 residues long. V lost 5 bases and J 4 bases, leaving 14 bases between the germline ends. Germline CDR1 SGHTA, CDR2 FQGNSA. The CDR3 region has the DNA TGTGCCAGCAGCCCCCGTCTTTGGCGCACCGGGGAGCTGTTTTTT. This translates into CASSPRLWRTGELFF. Full variable domain (rest looked up from reference TRBV7-2 and TRBJ2-2): GAGVSQSPSNKVTEKGKDVELRCDPISGHTALYWYRQSLGQGLEFLIYFQGNSAPDKSGLPSDRFSAERTGGSVSTLTIQRTQQEDSAVYLCASSPRLWRTGELFFGEGSRLTVL.

V gene TRBV18 combines with J gene TRBJ1-6, with unresolved D. Trimming left V 2 bases short and J 0 bases short, with 14 bases between. The CDR3 extends over 18 amino acids. From germline, CDR1 is KGHSH and CDR2 LQKENI. CDR3 loop: CASSPYGLLSSYNSPLHF. Written as DNA, the CDR3 is TGTGCCAGCTCACCATATGGACTCTTGAGCTCCTATAATTCACCCCTCCACTTT.

This chain joins TRBV15 and TRBJ1-4; tentative D call: TRBD1 (5 bases). CDR3 length: 13 residues. The germline V gene has CDR1 LNHNV and CDR2 YYDKDF (reference sequence). The V gene lost 4 bases and the J gene lost 4 bases, with 7 bases spanning the gap. The CDR3 nucleotides are TGTGCCACCAGCATTCAGGGTAATGAAAAACTGTTTTTT. Translated, it gives CATSIQGNEKLFF.

V gene TRBV12-3 or TRBV12-4 combines with J gene TRBJ1-5; no definite D call. Deletions cut 4 bases from V and 4 bases from J, with 5 bases between. The CDR3 runs to 12 residues. The CDR3 DNA reads as TGTGCCAGCAGTTCGCGGAATCAGCCCCAGCATTTT. This gives the protein CASSSRNQPQHF.

The chain employs TRBV5-6 and TRBJ2-7; 7 bases map to TRBD1. V shed 4 bases and J 3 bases; nucleotides not matched to a gene: 7. The CDR3 is made up of 14 amino acids. Per germline, CDR1 SGHDT and CDR2 YYEEEE. CDR3: CASSPGTGVYEQYF. DNA of the CDR3: TGTGCCAGCAGCCCCGGTACAGGGGTCTACGAGCAGTACTTC.

In this sample, this clone turned up once. The rearrangement joins TRBV3-1 (or the pseudogene TRBV3-2) to TRBJ1-5; the D gene is possibly TRBD1 (5 bases). The germline V and J ends were trimmed by 2 bases and 5 bases, with 10 bases remaining between them. This CDR3 comprises 14 residues. Germline lookup yields CDR1 LGHDT and CDR2 YNNKEL (reference sequence). CDR3 residues: CASSQTVGHQPQHF. For the CDR3, the DNA is TGTGCCAGCAGCCAAACAGTGGGGCATCAGCCCCAGCATTTT.